Listed below are T cell receptor beta chains from one sample, sequenced in a study of blood T cells in healthy people across ages. MiXCR was run by TCRdb on the 5' RACE reads, yielding one entry per CDR3 protein. The top ten clones hold 15% to 20% of a sample with approximately 810,000 distinct CDR3 sequences, 25% to 35% of them seen once. The sequenced sample was blood. The receptors come from a woman over 75 in good health. CDR3s leave out the opening cysteine and the closing phenylalanine or tryptophan. Expanded clones get a size class; other rows say once, few or many, or leave the size out.

V gene	clone size	J gene	CDR3 protein
TRBV4-3	few	TRBJ1-1	ASSQYNYMNTEAF
TRBV2	few	TRBJ2-3	ASTVAEGRTDTQY
TRBV29-1	few	TRBJ2-1	SVRTTNEQF
TRBV6-2/TRBV6-3	-	TRBJ1-2	ASADRSGLGNYGYT
TRBV27	many	TRBJ2-3	ASSGTPVGNTQY
TRBV12-3/TRBV12-4	-	TRBJ2-5	ASSSRLAGGPYNEQY
TRBV21-1	few	TRBJ1-6	ASSDRVWPPPLH
TRBV20-1	few	TRBJ1-4	SALGRGQGEKLF
TRBV7-2	-	TRBJ2-1	ASSQLNRVLKDEQF
TRBV4-2	few	TRBJ1-2	ASSEPGQGAYGYT
TRBV7-2	-	TRBJ2-1	ASSKRASGGVYEQV
TRBV5-1	-	TRBJ2-6	ASSPSGSSGANVLT
TRBV12-3/TRBV12-4	-	TRBJ2-3	ASSLDRYHTDTQY
TRBV7-2	few	TRBJ1-6	ASSYPSGVGSPLH
TRBV28	few	TRBJ2-3	ASSQQGGADTQY
TRBV20-1	many	TRBJ1-2	SAKTGLGGYT
TRBV6-2/TRBV6-3	many	TRBJ2-7	ASRLPSAYEQY
TRBV5-1	once	TRBJ2-7	ASSKGQGRHEQY
TRBV6-5	-	TRBJ1-3	ASSYSPPTSGNTIY
TRBV6-2/TRBV6-3	many	TRBJ2-4	ASRTQGARIQY
TRBV6-1	few	TRBJ1-5	ASGVSSNQPQH
TRBV7-2	-	TRBJ2-2	ASKLTGEGTRGGELF
TRBV7-9	many	TRBJ1-2	ASSHLGMDYGYT
TRBV7-2	many	TRBJ1-1	ASRFQAMNTEAF
TRBV19	many	-	ASAGQLYEQY
TRBV20-1	few	TRBJ1-4	SARRGGATNEKLF
TRBV27	few	TRBJ2-2	ASSLGRGGITGELF
TRBV7-2	-	TRBJ2-7	ASSPTGRGQQISYNEQY
TRBV20-1	many	TRBJ2-1	SARRGTSENEQF
TRBV6-2/TRBV6-3	-	TRBJ1-1	ASSQAAYEAF
TRBV6-5	few	TRBJ2-6	ASSRDRFSGANVLT
TRBV7-3	-	TRBJ2-4	ASSLTGLNIQY
TRBV29-1	many	TRBJ2-3	SVASGGSTDTQY
TRBV12-1	-	TRBJ1-5	ASSFARYIPGPPWRYQPQH
TRBV7-2	many	TRBJ1-2	ASSVWTGIFYGYT
TRBV7-9	many	TRBJ2-5	ASSSRGHREETQY
TRBV20-1	many	TRBJ2-1	SARGGTGVYNEQF
TRBV20-1	many	TRBJ1-2	SARPPGQGIGYGYT
TRBV7-9	-	TRBJ2-5	ASSLAGWETQY
TRBV5-1	-	TRBJ1-5	ASSLGPLTGGDQPQH
TRBV11-2	-	TRBJ1-1	ASSLTGTSEAF
TRBV20-1	-	TRBJ1-5	SARTGRLNQPQH
TRBV5-1	many	TRBJ2-3	ASSLGGLAFTDTQY
TRBV6-5	-	TRBJ1-2	ASSPGTGSPDYGYT
TRBV25-1	many	TRBJ2-5	ASSEWRDRGRRETQY
TRBV6-2/TRBV6-3	-	TRBJ1-2	ASSPPTRGYT
TRBV7-9	-	TRBJ1-1	ASSLGGRGFTEAF
TRBV20-1	-	TRBJ1-2	SAEDRVYGYT
TRBV30	many	TRBJ2-1	AWRGSGTSGGKTYNEQF
TRBV25-1	-	TRBJ1-1	AGSEWDSLGNTEAF
TRBV7-2	many	TRBJ2-3	ASSPWDPRSRPDTQY
TRBV11-1	few	TRBJ2-5	ASSLAWGTKTQY
TRBV6-2/TRBV6-3	few	TRBJ2-3	ASSYLGTFTDTQY
TRBV18	many	TRBJ2-6	ASSPGASGANVLT
TRBV6-5	many	TRBJ1-2	ASSSVGTYGYT
TRBV19	-	TRBJ2-3	ASNPYGTDTQY
TRBV3-1	many	TRBJ2-7	ASSPGLGQRY
TRBV2	many	TRBJ2-7	ASSTTDTYEQY
TRBV11-2	-	TRBJ2-5	ASSLGALHQETQY
TRBV18	few	TRBJ2-1	ASSHGVRQRLALYNEQF